This record covers a single T cell receptor beta chain. Its binding antigen is unknown. No base qualities exist here, and no much larger clone lies one base off it. CDR1 and CDR2, looked up from the germline V gene (reference sequence), are LNHDA and SQIVND. V is clipped by 0 bases and J by 1 base, and the sequence between their germline boundaries is 10 bases long. From its cysteine to its phenylalanine, the CDR3 spans 15 amino acids. The read is trimmed to its CDR3 DNA, 45 bases read in frame from base 1. This entry belongs to a study of blood T cell repertoires in COVID-19 (dated by TCRdb to between 2020 and 2021). As for the study more broadly: The collaborator samples originated in the United States, Italy and Spain and spanned the acute and convalescent phases of COVID-19. The material from the prospective study consisted of cDNA or gDNA derived from T cells, B-cell-depleted T cells, or PBMCs. The dataset comprised deeply sampled blood TCRbeta repertoires from subjects exposed to, actively infected with, or recovered from COVID-19. The repertoires were released in a freely available public database meant as a resource for research on the immune response to SARS-CoV-2. Samples came from the ongoing ImmuneRACE study (first 160 participants) plus 1,254 subjects from 6 global collaborators. The sample metadata nearly always contained a de-identified subject ID, COVID-19 status, age in years and sex. Where HLA class I and class II types were available, the types were taken from metadata supplied by the sample provider, not from assay-based typing. What the research found in general, with its limitations: The amount of clinical and demographic metadata varied by source and participant and was provided uncurated.

The immunoSEQ Assay, a bias-controlled multiplex PCR, was used to amplify TCRbeta CDR3 regions from genomic DNA. The authors processed their data as follows. The number of nucleated cells in each sample was estimated from the amplification of reference gene primers within the assay. To quantify the absolute abundance of each unique TCRbeta CDR3 rearrangement, sequence reads were collapsed and filtered. For each sample, productive Simpson clonality was calculated as the square root of Simpson's diversity index over productive rearrangements. TCRdb holds this immuneACCESS table with in-frame rearrangements only. Some clones are missing; in checked studies, unresolved V genes explain under half, and the rest has no known cause. That table furnishes V, J and clone size, whereas the DNA furnished D and trimming. The sample table lists under 250,000 clones, approximately 89% of them with a count of one. The top ten hold around 1.5% of the sample.

A second Seattle source provided samples from volunteer blood donors who had recovered from COVID-19. Each collaborating institution followed its own protocols to collect whole blood in K2EDTA tubes. For TCRbeta analysis, collaborator samples were shipped as frozen whole blood, as isolated PBMCs, or as DNA extracted from either sample type. Sequenced sample: peripheral blood. The source of this sequence is a woman aged 55 to 70 who had recovered from COVID-19. This chain joins TRBV19 to TRBJ2-7, with no reliable assignment of the D segment. The CDR3 protein sequence reads: CASSIDGDGSYEQYF. The DNA sequence is given as TGTGCCAGTAGTATAGACGGAGACGGGTCCTACGAGCAGTACTTC.